This note documents a single TCR beta chain sequence. The data were taken from a study of CD8 T cells in Susac syndrome. Trimming took 5 bases from V and 0 from J, leaving 11 bases between them. CDR1 and CDR2 (germline): SGHTA, FQGNSA. There are 15 residues in the CDR3. Reverse transcription of roughly 0.45 to 1 ug RNA was carried out with random hexamers. TCRdb itself ran the immunoSEQ multiplex PCR reads through MiXCR, one entry per CDR3 protein. The table shows around 300,000 distinct CDR3 sequences, with 92% occurring only once. The study used treatment-naive patients who had stable or active relapsing-remitting disease as multiple sclerosis controls.

The receptor's source is a human donor with multiple sclerosis. The specimen was CD4+ T cells from PBMCs. This sequence joins TRBV7-2 and TRBJ2-1; D possibly corresponds to TRBD2 (6 bases). CDR3: CASSPSENSYNEQFF. The CDR3 DNA follows: TGTGCCAGCAGCCCTAGCGAAAACTCCTACAATGAGCAGTTCTTC.